Listed below are T cell receptor beta chains from one sample, sequenced in a study of vaccination and CD4 T cells after COVID-19. TCRdb analysed the PCR reads with MiXCR anew, one entry per CDR3 protein. This table has about 10,000 distinct CDR3 sequences, 28% appearing once. Antigens for these TCRs are unknown. Sequencing used CD4+ T cells from blood, cultured in vitro, obtained after SARS-CoV-2 vaccination. The receptor set was obtained from a human donor who had recovered from COVID-19. The CDR3 runs from the conserved cysteine through the conserved F or W. Fields, in order: clone size, J gene, D gene, V gene, CDR3 DNA, CDR3 protein. D genes are given only for firm matches. The size of a clone is reported for some rows only, either as once, few or many, or as a class for expanded clones.

few	TRBJ2-2	.	TRBV20-1	TGCAGTGCCCAACCGGCCTGGACTGCCACCGGGGAGCTGTTTTTT	CSAQPAWTATGELFF
.	TRBJ2-5	.	TRBV29-1	TGCAGCGTGTCCTACCAGGGGAAAGAGACCCAGTACTTC	CSVSYQGKETQYF
.	TRBJ1-2	TRBD1	TRBV20-1	TGCAGTGCTCGAGACAGGGGCGCTGGCTACACCTTC	CSARDRGAGYTF
few	TRBJ2-7	TRBD1	TRBV30	TGTGCCTGGTCACCACAGGGGTACTACGAGCAGTACTTC	CAWSPQGYYEQYF
.	TRBJ2-7	.	TRBV11-2	TGTGCCAGCAGCAAGGACGTTTTGTCCTACGAGCAGTACTTC	CASSKDVLSYEQYF
.	TRBJ1-2	.	TRBV28	TGTGCCAGCAGCCCCCCCCACCCAGGGGCGTCTAACTATGGCTACACCTTC	CASSPPHPGASNYGYTF
.	TRBJ1-6	.	TRBV30	TGTGCCTGGGTAACCAGGTACGATTGGAATTCACCCCTCCACTTT	CAWVTRYDWNSPLHF
few	TRBJ2-5	TRBD2	TRBV18	TGTGCCAGCTCACCACCGGGACTAGCGGGCGGAGAGACCCAGTACTTC	CASSPPGLAGGETQYF
few	TRBJ1-1	.	TRBV4-3	TGCGCCAGCAGCCAAGATGGCTTAATGGACACCACTGAAGCTTTCTTT	CASSQDGLMDTTEAFF
medium-sized	TRBJ2-5	.	TRBV6-2/TRBV6-3	TGTGCCAGCAGTTACTCGGCAGCGCTAATGGAGACCCAGTACTTC	CASSYSAALMETQYF
.	TRBJ1-1	.	TRBV20-1	TGCAGTGCCTCAGTCCTAAAAGGGGCTTTCTTT	CSASVLKGAFF
few	TRBJ2-1	TRBD1	TRBV6-1	TGTGCCAGCAGTGCTTCCGGGACAGGGTACAATGAGCAGTTCTTC	CASSASGTGYNEQFF
.	TRBJ2-2	.	TRBV12-3/TRBV12-4	TGTGCCAGCAGTACGACCGGGGAGCTGTTTTTT	CASSTTGELFF
.	TRBJ1-2	.	TRBV15	TGTGCCACCAGCAGAGGGATAGTTGCTAACTATGGCTACACCTTC	CATSRGIVANYGYTF
.	TRBJ2-2	.	TRBV15	TGTGCCACCAGCAGAGAAATACTAGCTGACACCGGGGAGCTGTTTTTT	CATSREILADTGELFF
few	TRBJ2-2	.	TRBV7-6	TGTGCCAGCAGCTCCCCGTCCCGGTCGAACACCGGGGAGCTGTTTTTT	CASSSPSRSNTGELFF
.	TRBJ2-7	.	TRBV19	TGTGCCAGTAGTATCAAGGAGGGCGTCCTCTACGAGCAGTACTTC	CASSIKEGVLYEQYF
.	TRBJ2-1	.	TRBV5-5	TGTGCCAGCAGATCCATTAGCTATGAGCAGTTCTTC	CASRSISYEQFF
.	TRBJ2-1	.	TRBV10-3	TGTGCCATCAGTGAGTCATCGGGCCACGAGAGCAATGAGCAGTTCTTC	CAISESSGHESNEQFF
.	TRBJ2-4	.	TRBV19	TGTGCCAGTAAGTGGGGGGACATTCAGTACTTC	CASKWGDIQYF
.	TRBJ1-1	TRBD1	TRBV10-3	TGTGCCATCAGGGACAGGGGGCTCGGAGAAGCTTTCTTT	CAIRDRGLGEAFF
.	TRBJ2-7	.	TRBV6-1	TGTGCCAGCAGACCGAGGACTGGCGTCTCCTACGAGCAGTACTTC	CASRPRTGVSYEQYF
few	TRBJ2-7	TRBD2	TRBV7-8	TGTGCCAGCAGCTTGGGAACTAGCGGGAGGGGCGAGCAGTACTTC	CASSLGTSGRGEQYF
medium-sized	TRBJ1-2	.	TRBV3-1	TGTGCCAGCAGCCAAGTAGGGGGGAAGGGCTACACCTTC	CASSQVGGKGYTF
.	TRBJ1-6	.	TRBV28	TGTGCCAGCAGTTTAGGGGGGGGCAACCCGTATAATTCACCCCTCCACTTT	CASSLGGGNPYNSPLHF
.	TRBJ1-4	.	TRBV3-1	TGTGCCAGCAGCCAAGTCCGGAGCATTGGAGAAAAACTGTTTTTT	CASSQVRSIGEKLFF
few	TRBJ2-5	TRBD1	TRBV27	TGTGCCAGCAGTTTATCATTGGTGGGGACAGGCGGAAAGACCCAGTACTTC	CASSLSLVGTGGKTQYF
medium-sized	TRBJ1-2	.	TRBV20-1	TGCAGTGCTAAAGAAGGCCCGAGTGGCTACACCTTC	CSAKEGPSGYTF
.	TRBJ1-3	.	TRBV6-1	TGTGCCAGCAGGAGCCTAACAGGGCCGGGAAACACCATATATTTT	CASRSLTGPGNTIYF
.	TRBJ2-7	TRBD1	TRBV9	TGTGCCAGCAGCGCCTCTCCGACAGGGGTTCGTTACGAGCAGTACTTC	CASSASPTGVRYEQYF
medium-sized	TRBJ1-5	.	TRBV20-1	TGCAGTGCTAATGACGGAAATCAGCCCCAGCATTTT	CSANDGNQPQHF